The clone carrying this TCR beta chain was observed at least ten times. Its antigen remains unknown. The read stops 3 residues short of the end of the CDR3; the missing end is completed from the germline J gene. The sample comes from a study of T cell clonality in common variable immunodeficiency. The CDR3 runs to 15 residues. Trimming removed 6 bases from V and 2 bases from J; junction bases left unmatched: 6. CDR1 ENHRY and CDR2 SYGVKD come from the germline V gene. Broader study findings: Authors noted CVID clonality's cause needs subpopulation repertoire sequencing.

This table comes from immunoSEQ multiplex PCR, and its TCRdb copy is limited to in-frame clones, with some not included. This sample has some 50,000 clones, each found more than once. The chain joins TRBV10-3 to TRBJ2-7, with 11 bases lining up with TRBD2. The clonotype was recovered from a person aged 18 to 75 in good health. The sample consisted of peripheral blood mononuclear cells. CDR3 protein: CAIRLGLADAYEQYF. The sequenced part of the CDR3 DNA is TGTGCCATCAGGTTGGGACTAGCGGACGCCTACGAG.